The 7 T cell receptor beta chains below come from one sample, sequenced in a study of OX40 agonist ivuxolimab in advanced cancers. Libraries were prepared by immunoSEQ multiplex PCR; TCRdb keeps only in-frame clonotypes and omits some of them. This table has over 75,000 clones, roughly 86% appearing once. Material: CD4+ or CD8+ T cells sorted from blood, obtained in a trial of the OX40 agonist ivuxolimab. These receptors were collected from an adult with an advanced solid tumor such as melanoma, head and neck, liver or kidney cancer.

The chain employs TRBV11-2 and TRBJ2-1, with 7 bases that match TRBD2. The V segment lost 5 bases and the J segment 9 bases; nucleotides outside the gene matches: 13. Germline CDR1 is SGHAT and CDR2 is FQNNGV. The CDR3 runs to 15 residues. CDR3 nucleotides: TGTGCCAGCAGCACGAAATGGGGGGGGATCGGTGAGCAGTTCTTC. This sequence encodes CASSTKWGGIGEQFF.

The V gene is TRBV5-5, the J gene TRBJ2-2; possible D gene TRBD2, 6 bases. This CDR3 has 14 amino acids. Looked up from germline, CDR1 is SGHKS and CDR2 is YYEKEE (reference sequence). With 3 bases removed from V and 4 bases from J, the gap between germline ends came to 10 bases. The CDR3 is CASSSAGPTGELFF. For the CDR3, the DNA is TGTGCCAGCAGCTCGGCGGGGCCCACCGGGGAGCTGTTTTTT.

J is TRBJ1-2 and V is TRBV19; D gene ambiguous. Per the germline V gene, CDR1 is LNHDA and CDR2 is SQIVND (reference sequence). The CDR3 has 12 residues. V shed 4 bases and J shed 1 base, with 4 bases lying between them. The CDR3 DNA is TGTGCCAGTAGTAACGATAACTATGGCTACACCTTC. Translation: CASSNDNYGYTF.

CDR3 amino acids: CASSATGWSNQPQHF. In DNA form, the CDR3 reads TGTGCCAGCAGTGCTACAGGGTGGAGCAATCAGCCCCAGCATTTT. V and J are TRBV6-1 and TRBJ1-5, with D possibly matching TRBD1 (6 bases). The CDR3 is 15 amino acids. Germline values: CDR1 MNHNS, CDR2 SASEGT. V lost 4 bases and J lost 1, with 11 bases in between.

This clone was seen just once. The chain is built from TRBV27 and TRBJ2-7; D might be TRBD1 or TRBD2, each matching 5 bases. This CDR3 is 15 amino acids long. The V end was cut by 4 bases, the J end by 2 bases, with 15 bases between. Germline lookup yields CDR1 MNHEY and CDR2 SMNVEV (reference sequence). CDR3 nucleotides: TGTGCCAGCAGTTCCAGGGCTAGCAGTACCTACGAGCAGTACTTC. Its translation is CASSSRASSTYEQYF.

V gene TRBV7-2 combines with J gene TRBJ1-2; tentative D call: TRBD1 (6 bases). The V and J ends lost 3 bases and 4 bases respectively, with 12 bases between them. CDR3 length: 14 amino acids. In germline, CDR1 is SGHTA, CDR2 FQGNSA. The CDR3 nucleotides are TGTGCCAGCAGCTTGGGGGCTGTGGCCTATGGCTACACCTTC. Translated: CASSLGAVAYGYTF.

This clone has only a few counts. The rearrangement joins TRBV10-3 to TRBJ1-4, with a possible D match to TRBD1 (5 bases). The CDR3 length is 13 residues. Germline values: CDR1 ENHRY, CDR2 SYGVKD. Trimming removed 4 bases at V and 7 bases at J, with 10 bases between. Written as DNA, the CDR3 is TGTGCCATCAGTGCCGGGGCTGGTGAAAAACTGTTTTTT. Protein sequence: CAISAGAGEKLFF.